This T cell receptor beta chain was sequenced during a study of blood T cells in healthy people across ages. Through a sample-barcoded 5' primer and a J-beta primer mix, a second PCR was run for roughly 6 to 11 cycles. A single record per CDR3 protein comes from TCRdb applying MiXCR to the 5' RACE reads. Here the sample spans 890,000 or so distinct CDR3 sequences, approximately 65% being singletons. Per sample, extraction of total RNA gave at least 5.5 micrograms in every case. CDR3 length: 13 residues. Germline-derived CDR1 and CDR2 are DFQATT and SNEGSKA (reference sequence). Sequencing was carried out using blood. The receptor was isolated from a young man in good health. J is TRBJ2-4 and V is TRBV20-1; TRBD1 might be the D (5 bases). The better agreement between TRBJ2-7 and the DNA end casts doubt on the J call. The CDR3 sequence is CSAREDRAYEQYF. The CDR3 region has the DNA TGCAGTGCTAGAGAAGACAGAGCCTACGAGCAGTACTTC.